The next 17 T cell receptor beta chains were all read from a single sample in a study of blood T cell repertoires in COVID-19. Profiled with immunoSEQ multiplex PCR; TCRdb holds only in-frame clones, not every one. The sample lists 490,000 or so clones, around nine tenths occurring once. The specimen was PBMCs or T cells enriched from blood (not recorded which). These TCRs come from a woman between 55 and 75 years old who had recovered from COVID-19.

The V call is TRBV7-9, the J call TRBJ2-7; 8 bases are a match to TRBD1. J was trimmed by 3 bases and V by 5 bases; bases with no gene match: 6. CDR3 length: 14 residues. CDR1 is SEHNR and CDR2 is FQNEAQ in the germline V gene (reference sequence). CDR3 sequence: CASSHRDRIYEQYF. CDR3 coding DNA: TGTGCCAGCAGCCACCGGGACAGGATCTACGAGCAGTACTTC.

V and J are TRBV12-5 and TRBJ1-2; D perhaps matches TRBD1 (6 bases). Germline V CDR1 and CDR2: LGHNT, FRNRAP. V lost 5 bases to trimming and J lost 8 bases, with 18 bases between them. This CDR3 is built from 14 residues. CDR3 sequence (DNA): TGTGCTAGTGGTCGGACCGGGACAAGTATGGGCTACACCTTC. Translation gives CASGRTGTSMGYTF.

V is TRBV6-5 and J is TRBJ1-5; tentative D call: TRBD1 (5 bases). Germline V gene lookup returns CDR1 MNHEY and CDR2 SVGAGI. V was shortened by 0 bases and J by 12 bases, with 12 bases between the two germline ends. CDR3 length equals 13 residues. This CDR3 reads CASSYSPGQGQHF. The CDR3 region has the DNA TGTGCCAGCAGTTACTCTCCCGGTCAGGGCCAGCATTTT.

V is TRBV12-3 or TRBV12-4 and J is TRBJ2-7, with TRBD2 as a possible D gene (5 bases). Trimming took off 5 bases at V and 1 base at J, with 9 bases between the two ends. This CDR3 is built from 13 residues. CDR3 DNA: TGTGCCAGCAGTCCCGGGGAGTCCTACGAGCAGTACGTC. Protein product: CASSPGESYEQYV.

The gene calls are TRBV5-4 and TRBJ1-6, with D maybe TRBD1 (5 bases). Trimming left V 3 bases short and J 8 bases short, with 15 bases between. Germline CDR1 reads SGHNT; CDR2 reads YYREEE (reference sequence). The CDR3 length is 15 residues. DNA for the CDR3: TGTGCCAGCAGCTCGAATAGGGTAGGGGATTCACCCCTCCACTTT. This encodes CASSSNRVGDSPLHF.

The chain employs TRBV11-2 and TRBJ2-7; 11 bases match TRBD2. The CDR3 consists of 15 residues. The junction had 7 bases not matched to a gene; V was cut back by 3 bases and J by 6 bases. Germline V gives CDR1 SGHAT, CDR2 FQNNGV. CDR3 nucleotides: TGTGCCAGCAGCTTCGGGACTAGCGGAGCCGGCGAGCAGTACTTC. It specifies CASSFGTSGAGEQYF.

This clone was observed a few times. This chain connects TRBV3-1 (or the pseudogene TRBV3-2) to TRBJ1-6; no firm D call. The CDR3 covers 15 residues. With 4 bases removed from V and 3 bases from J, the gap between germline ends came to 10 bases. Germline CDR1 and CDR2: LGHDT and YNNKEL (reference sequence). In DNA, the CDR3 is TGTGCCAGCAGCCCCCGCCAGGTCTATAATTCACCCCTCCACTTT. Amino acid sequence: CASSPRQVYNSPLHF.

The gene calls are TRBV4-1 and TRBJ1-5, with TRBD1 matching 10 bases. Trimming took 6 bases from V and 6 from J; bases not matched to a gene: 8. The CDR3 runs to 15 residues. Germline loops: CDR1 MGHRA, CDR2 YSYEKL. The CDR3 reads CASSYPGQGIQPQHF. CDR3 nucleotides: TGCGCCAGCAGTTATCCGGGACAGGGGATTCAGCCCCAGCATTTT.

The chain joins TRBV7-9 to TRBJ2-7; D perhaps matches TRBD2 (7 bases). The germline V and J ends were trimmed by 5 bases and 0 bases, with 14 bases remaining between them. The CDR3 length is 15 residues. Germline CDR1 reads SEHNR; CDR2 reads FQNEAQ (reference sequence). CDR3 nucleotides: TGTGCCAGCAGCCAAGAGGGGGGGTTCTCCTACGAGCAGTACTTC. Translation: CASSQEGGFSYEQYF.

To note about this clone: This CDR3 is also generated by other DNA sequences in the sample. In nucleotides, the CDR3 is TGTGCCAGCAGTCTTGGACAGTCCTACGAGCAGTACGTC. Translating gives CASSLGQSYEQYV. The V and J genes are TRBV12-3 or TRBV12-4 and TRBJ2-7, with a tentative D call TRBD1 (6 bases). The V end was cut by 5 bases, the J end by 1 base, with 9 bases between. There are 13 residues in the CDR3.

Here the CDR3 DNA reads TGCGCCAGCAGCTCGGGGACAGGGGGCAGGACACCCCTCCACTTT. The encoded protein is CASSSGTGGRTPLHF. The rearrangement links TRBV5-1 to TRBJ1-6, with 12 bases lining up with TRBD1. Germline lookup yields CDR1 SGHRS and CDR2 YFSETQ. V lost 3 bases, J lost 11 bases, and 6 bases stayed unmatched. The CDR3 runs 15 residues. Supplemented by reference TRBV5-1 and TRBJ1-6, the full variable domain reads KAGVTQTPRYLIKTRGQQVTLSCSPISGHRSVSWYQQTPGQGLQFLFEYFSETQRNKGNFPGRFSGRQFSNSRSEMNVSTLELGDSALYLCASSSGTGGRTPLHFGNGTRLTVT.

The gene calls are TRBV9 and TRBJ2-2, with TRBD2 matching 10 bases. V shed 0 bases and J 5 bases; nucleotides not matched to a gene: 7. The CDR3 contains 17 residues. Germline assignment: CDR1 SGDLS and CDR2 YYNGEE. The DNA for the CDR3 is TGTGCCAGCAGCGTAGGTCCTAGCGGGGGTTATACCGGGGAGCTGTTTTTT. It specifies CASSVGPSGGYTGELFF.

The chain is built from TRBV10-3 and TRBJ2-1; possible D gene TRBD2, 5 bases. V lost 5 bases and J 2 bases, leaving 13 bases between the germline ends. This CDR3 is 15 amino acids long. The germline CDR1 and CDR2 sequences are ENHRY and SYGVKD. The CDR3 spells CAISIVASTYNEQFF. The CDR3 region has the DNA TGTGCCATCAGTATTGTAGCGTCGACCTACAATGAGCAGTTCTTC.

This chain connects TRBV10-3 to TRBJ2-5; 8 bases are shared with TRBD2. Losses at the gene ends were 10 bases for V and 2 bases for J; bases not matched to a gene: 12. The CDR3 is 15 residues long. Germline-derived CDR1 and CDR2 are ENHRY and SYGVKD. CDR3 amino acids: CATRQAGGGQETQYF. The CDR3, as DNA: TGTGCCACCCGGCAGGCCGGGGGGGGGCAAGAGACCCAGTACTTC.

The CDR3 is CASSLDLDRARSPLHF. In DNA, the CDR3 is TGTGCCAGCAGCTTAGACCTCGACAGGGCCAGGTCACCCCTCCACTTT. This chain connects TRBV11-3 to TRBJ1-6; 7 bases fit TRBD1. The CDR3 covers 16 residues. In germline, CDR1 is SGHNT, CDR2 YENEEA. Germline trimming cut 0 bases from V and 10 bases from J; bases unmatched to any gene: 9.

The chain employs TRBV24-1 and TRBJ1-1; no clear D gene. V lost 0 bases and J 4 bases, leaving 5 bases between the germline ends. From germline, CDR1 is KGHDR and CDR2 SFDVKD. The CDR3 covers 13 residues. CDR3 sequence: CATSDLGSTEAFF. CDR3 DNA sequence: TGTGCCACCAGTGATTTGGGCAGCACTGAAGCTTTCTTT.

V is TRBV15 and J is TRBJ1-5, with TRBD1 identical over 9 bases. The CDR3 is 15 residues long. Trimming took 3 bases from V and 4 from J; bases not matched to a gene: 4. Germline V gene lookup returns CDR1 LNHNV and CDR2 YYDKDF (reference sequence). The CDR3 reads CATSRDRGPNQPQHF. In DNA, the CDR3 is TGTGCCACCAGCAGGGACAGGGGCCCGAATCAGCCCCAGCATTTT.